This T cell receptor beta chain was obtained from a study of blood T cell repertoires in COVID-19. Sequencing was performed with immunoSEQ multiplex PCR; in TCRdb, only in-frame clones are kept and a portion is missing. The profile shows some 300,000 clones, approximately 90% of them singletons. Trimming stripped 0 bases from V and 8 bases from J, with 18 bases between. CDR1 and CDR2 from the germline V gene are SGHRS and YFSETQ. This CDR3 comprises 16 residues. J is TRBJ2-1 and V is TRBV5-1, with D possibly being TRBD2 (6 bases). This TCR was sampled from a woman aged 45-59 years with COVID-19, enrolled during active disease. The specimen sequenced was peripheral blood. CDR3 coding DNA: TGCGCCAGCAGCTTGGGGCTTCTGCGGGATAGGGATGAGCAGTTCTTC. It yields the protein CASSLGLLRDRDEQFF. The full variable domain, completed using reference TRBV5-1 and TRBJ2-1, is KAGVTQTPRYLIKTRGQQVTLSCSPISGHRSVSWYQQTPGQGLQFLFEYFSETQRNKGNFPGRFSGRQFSNSRSEMNVSTLELGDSALYLCASSLGLLRDRDEQFFGPGTRLTVL.